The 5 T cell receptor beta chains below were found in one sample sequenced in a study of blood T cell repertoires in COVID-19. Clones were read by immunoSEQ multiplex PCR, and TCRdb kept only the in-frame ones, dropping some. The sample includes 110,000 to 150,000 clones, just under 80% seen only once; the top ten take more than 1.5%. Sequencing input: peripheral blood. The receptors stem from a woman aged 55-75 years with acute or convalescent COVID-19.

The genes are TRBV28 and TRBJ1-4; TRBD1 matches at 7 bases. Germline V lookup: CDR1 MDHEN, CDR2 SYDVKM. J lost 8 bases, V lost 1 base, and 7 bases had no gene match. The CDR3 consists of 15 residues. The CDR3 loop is CASSLLAGGREKLFF. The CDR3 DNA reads TGTGCCAGCAGTTTATTGGCAGGGGGGAGGGAAAAACTGTTTTTT.

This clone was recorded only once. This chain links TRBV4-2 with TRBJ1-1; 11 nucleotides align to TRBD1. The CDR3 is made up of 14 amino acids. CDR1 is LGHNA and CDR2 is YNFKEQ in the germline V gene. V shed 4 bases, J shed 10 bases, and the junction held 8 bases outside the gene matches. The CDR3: CASSRGQGAAGAFF. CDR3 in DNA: TGTGCCAGCAGCCGCGGACAGGGGGCAGCGGGAGCTTTCTTT.

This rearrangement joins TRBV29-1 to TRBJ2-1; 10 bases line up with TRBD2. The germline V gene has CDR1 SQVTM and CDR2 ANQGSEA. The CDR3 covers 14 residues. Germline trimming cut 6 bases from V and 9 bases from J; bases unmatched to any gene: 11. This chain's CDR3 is CSVKSGRAFPEQFF. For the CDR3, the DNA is TGCAGCGTGAAAAGCGGGAGGGCCTTTCCTGAGCAGTTCTTC.

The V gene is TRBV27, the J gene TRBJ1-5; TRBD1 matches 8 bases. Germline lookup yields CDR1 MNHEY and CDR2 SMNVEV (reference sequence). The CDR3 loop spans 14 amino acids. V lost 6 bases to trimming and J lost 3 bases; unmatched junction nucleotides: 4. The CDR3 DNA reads TGTGCCAGCAGCGACAGGGGATACAATCAGCCCCAGCATTTT. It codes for CASSDRGYNQPQHF.

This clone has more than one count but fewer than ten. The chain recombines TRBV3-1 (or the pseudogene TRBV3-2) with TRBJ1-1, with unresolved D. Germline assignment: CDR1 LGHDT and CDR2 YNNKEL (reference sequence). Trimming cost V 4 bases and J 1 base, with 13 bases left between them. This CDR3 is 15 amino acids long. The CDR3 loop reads CASSRNAGENTEAFF. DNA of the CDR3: TGTGCCAGCAGCCGGAACGCTGGAGAGAACACTGAAGCTTTCTTT.